This entry lists 9 T cell receptor beta chains sequenced from one sample in a study of long-term antiretroviral therapy in people with HIV. Run at survey level, the immunoSEQ assay was version v3.0. The method was immunoSEQ multiplex PCR; TCRdb's version includes in-frame clones alone and lacks a portion of them. The sample records around 8,000 clones, roughly 84% being singletons. The sequencing here drew on unsorted PBMCs, taken 0.3 years before starting antiretroviral therapy. These receptors all come from a man younger than 40 with HIV.

The V and J genes are TRBV7-2 and TRBJ2-3; D gene ambiguous. Germline CDR1 reads SGHTA; CDR2 reads FQGNSA. V lost 0 bases to trimming and J lost 2 bases, with 6 bases between them. The CDR3 length is 14 residues. Here the CDR3 reads CASSLAGITDTQYF. DNA for the CDR3: TGTGCCAGCAGCTTAGCGGGGATCACAGATACGCAGTATTTT.

The chain carries TRBV4-2 and TRBJ1-3; unclear D gene. This CDR3 contains 18 residues. The ends were cut back, 0 bases at V and 0 bases at J, with 15 bases in the middle. The germline V gene encodes CDR1 LGHNA and CDR2 YNFKEQ. This chain's CDR3 is CASSQERPGPSSGNTIYF. CDR3 DNA sequence: TGTGCCAGCAGCCAAGAAAGACCGGGTCCTAGCTCTGGAAACACCATATATTTT.

V is TRBV19 and J is TRBJ2-2; TRBD2 agrees at 9 bases. Germline V lookup: CDR1 LNHDA, CDR2 SQIVND (reference sequence). After removal of 3 bases from V and 9 bases from J, the junction contained 8 bases not matched to a gene. The CDR3 is 15 residues long. The CDR3 sequence: CASSISSGEARELFF. The CDR3 DNA sequence: TGTGCCAGTAGTATCTCTAGCGGGGAAGCACGGGAGCTGTTTTTT.

V is TRBV7-6 and J is TRBJ1-3; TRBD1 matches 7 bases. The CDR3 contains 18 residues. V lost 1 base, J lost 0 bases, and 9 bases stayed unmatched. Per germline, CDR1 SGHVS and CDR2 FNYEAQ. This CDR3 is CASSLGVTGTVSGNTIYF. Here the CDR3 DNA reads TGTGCCAGCAGCTTAGGTGTGACAGGGACCGTCTCTGGAAACACCATATATTTT.

This rearrangement joins TRBV5-4 to TRBJ1-1; D not resolved. Trimming took 0 bases from V and 1 from J, leaving 4 bases between them. This CDR3 is built from 13 residues. Germline-derived CDR1 and CDR2 are SGHNT and YYREEE (reference sequence). CDR3 coding DNA: TGTGCCAGCAGCTTGGCGCCGAACACTGAAGCTTTCTTT. Protein product: CASSLAPNTEAFF.

The rearrangement links TRBV2 to TRBJ1-5; 9 nucleotides line up with TRBD1. Unmatched junction bases numbered 6, after V lost 3 bases and J lost 6 bases. This CDR3 region has 15 residues. Germline-derived CDR1 and CDR2 are SNHLY and FYNNEI. This CDR3 reads CASSDGTGGLQPQHF. The CDR3 region has the DNA TGTGCCAGCAGTGATGGAACAGGGGGCCTTCAGCCCCAGCATTTT.

The chain links TRBV6-1 to TRBJ2-7, with D perhaps assigned TRBD1 or TRBD2 (5 bases each). This CDR3 contains 12 residues. Trimming removed 7 bases at V and 4 bases at J, with 11 bases between. In germline, CDR1 is MNHNS, CDR2 SASEGT. The chain's CDR3 is CASMRGWYEQYF. DNA for the CDR3: TGTGCCAGCATGAGGGGATGGTACGAGCAGTACTTC.

This chain links TRBV7-2 with TRBJ2-7; 9 bases align to TRBD1. Germline CDR1 SGHTA, CDR2 FQGNSA. V shed 9 bases and J 1 base; nucleotides not matched to a gene: 4. The CDR3 runs to 13 residues. The CDR3 loop reads CASGQGLSYEQYF. The CDR3 region has the DNA TGTGCCAGTGGACAGGGGTTATCCTACGAGCAGTACTTC.

The chain couples TRBV7-6 to TRBJ2-1, with D unresolved. CDR1 and CDR2 from the germline V gene are SGHVS and FNYEAQ. This CDR3 region has 13 residues. V was shortened by 0 bases and J by 5 bases, with 5 bases between the two germline ends. The CDR3 nucleotides read TGTGCCAGCAGCTTAGCACTAAACAATGAGCAGTTCTTC. The encoded protein is CASSLALNNEQFF. Full variable domain (missing parts from reference TRBV7-6 and TRBJ2-1): GAGVSQSPRYKVTKRGQDVALRCDPISGHVSLYWYRQALGQGPEFLTYFNYEAQQDKSGLPNDRFSAERPEGSISTLTIQRTEQRDSAMYRCASSLALNNEQFFGPGTRLTVL.